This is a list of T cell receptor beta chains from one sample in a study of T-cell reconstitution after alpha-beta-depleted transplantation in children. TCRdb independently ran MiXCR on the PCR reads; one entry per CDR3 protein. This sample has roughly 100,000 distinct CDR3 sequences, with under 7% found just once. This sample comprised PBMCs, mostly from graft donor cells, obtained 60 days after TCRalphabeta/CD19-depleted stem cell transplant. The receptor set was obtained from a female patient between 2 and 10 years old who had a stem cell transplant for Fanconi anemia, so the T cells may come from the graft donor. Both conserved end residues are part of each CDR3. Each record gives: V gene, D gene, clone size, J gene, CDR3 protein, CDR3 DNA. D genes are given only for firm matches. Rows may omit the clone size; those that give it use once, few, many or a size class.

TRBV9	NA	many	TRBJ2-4	CASSTGAKNIQYF	TGTGCCAGCAGCACAGGGGCCAAAAACATTCAGTACTTC
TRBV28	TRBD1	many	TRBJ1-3	CASSPNRGWRDTIYF	TGTGCCAGCAGTCCTAACAGGGGGTGGAGAGACACCATATATTTT
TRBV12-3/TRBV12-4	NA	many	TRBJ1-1	CASMPSGYTEAFF	TGTGCCAGCATGCCTTCTGGGTACACTGAAGCTTTCTTT
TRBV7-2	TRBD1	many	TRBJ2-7	CASSRSGTAFSYEQYF	TGTGCCAGCAGCCGGTCGGGGACAGCCTTCTCCTACGAGCAGTACTTC
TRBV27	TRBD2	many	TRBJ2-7	CASSLFAPLAGGYPYEQYF	TGTGCCAGCAGTTTATTCGCCCCCCTAGCGGGGGGGTATCCCTACGAGCAGTACTTC
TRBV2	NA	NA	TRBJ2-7	CASSEGMGPDYEQYF	TGTGCCAGCAGTGAAGGAATGGGGCCCGACTACGAGCAGTACTTC
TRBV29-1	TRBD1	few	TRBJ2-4	CSVAGGENIQYF	TGCAGCGTTGCAGGGGGAGAAAACATTCAGTACTTC
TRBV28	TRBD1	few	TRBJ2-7	CASQANPGQGAF	TGTGCCAGCCAAGCGAATCCGGGACAGGGGGCCTTC
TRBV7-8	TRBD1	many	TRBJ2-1	CASRPDRGRRQFGHNEQFF	TGTGCCAGCAGGCCAGACAGGGGGCGACGTCAGTTTGGGCACAATGAGCAGTTCTTC
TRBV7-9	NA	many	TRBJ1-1	CASSSPGRRQAFF	TGTGCCAGCAGTTCGCCGGGACGCCGGCAAGCTTTCTTT
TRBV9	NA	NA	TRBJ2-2	CASSETRANTGELFF	TGTGCCAGCAGCGAAACGCGGGCCAACACCGGGGAGCTGTTTTTT
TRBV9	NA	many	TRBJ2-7	CASSVSPGSYYEQYF	TGTGCCAGCAGCGTCTCGCCCGGATCTTACTACGAGCAGTACTTC
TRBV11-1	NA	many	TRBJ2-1	CASSLVAGRKKFF	TGTGCCAGCAGCTTAGTCGCAGGGCGAAAGAAGTTCTTC
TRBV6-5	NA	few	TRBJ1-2	CASSRQGENGYTF	TGTGCCAGCAGTCGGCAGGGAGAAAATGGCTACACCTTC
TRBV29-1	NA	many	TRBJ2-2	CSVVSSMNTGELFF	TGCAGCGTTGTTTCAAGTATGAACACCGGGGAGCTGTTTTTT
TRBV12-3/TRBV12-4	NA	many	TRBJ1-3	CASSLAGTWNTIYF	TGTGCCAGCAGTTTAGCAGGGACTTGGAACACCATATATTTT
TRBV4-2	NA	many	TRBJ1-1	CASSQGRGTGLRDTEAFF	TGTGCCAGCAGCCAAGGGAGGGGAACAGGGCTGAGGGACACTGAAGCTTTCTTT
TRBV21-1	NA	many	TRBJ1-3	CASSKLWDRDSGNTIYF	TGTGCCAGCAGCAAACTCTGGGACAGGGACTCTGGAAACACCATATATTTT
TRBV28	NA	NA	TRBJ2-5	CASSFLGRTQYF	TGTGCCAGCAGTTTCCTAGGGAGGACCCAGTACTTC
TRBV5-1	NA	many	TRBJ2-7	CASSLVAPYEQYF	TGCGCCAGCAGCTTGGTTGCCCCCTACGAGCAGTACTTC
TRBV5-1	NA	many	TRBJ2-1	CASSLGHNEQFF	TGCGCCAGCAGCCTTGGCCACAATGAGCAGTTCTTC
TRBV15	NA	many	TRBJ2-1	CATSLINSYNEQFF	TGTGCCACCAGCCTAATCAACTCCTACAATGAGCAGTTCTTC
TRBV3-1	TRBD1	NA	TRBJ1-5	CASCFASSGTVSNQPQHF	TGTGCCAGCTGTTTCGCCAGCTCCGGGACAGTTAGCAATCAGCCCCAGCATTTT
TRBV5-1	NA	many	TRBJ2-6	CASSFLQGHFSGANVLTF	TGCGCCAGCAGCTTTTTACAGGGCCACTTTTCTGGGGCCAACGTCCTGACTTTC
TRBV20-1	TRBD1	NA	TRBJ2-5	CSAVSGTVETQYF	TGCAGTGCCGTTTCAGGGACAGTCGAGACCCAGTACTTC
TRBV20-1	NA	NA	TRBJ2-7	CSARLAGEALGPPREQYF	TGCAGTGCTAGATTAGCAGGGGAAGCCCTAGGCCCCCCTCGCGAGCAGTACTTC
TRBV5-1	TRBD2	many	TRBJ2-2	CASGRGLAGDTGELFF	TGCGCCAGCGGCAGGGGACTAGCGGGAGACACCGGGGAGCTGTTTTTT
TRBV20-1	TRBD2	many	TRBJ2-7	CSAPGISRLAGGLGQYF	TGCAGTGCTCCCGGGATATCCCGACTAGCGGGAGGGCTGGGGCAGTACTTC
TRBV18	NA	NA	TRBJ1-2	CASSPKTVLFNYGYTF	TGTGCCAGCTCACCAAAGACAGTACTGTTTAACTATGGCTACACCTTC